This entry lists 25 T cell receptor beta chains sequenced from one sample in a study of blood T cell repertoires in COVID-19. Assay used: immunoSEQ multiplex PCR; TCRdb lists only in-frame clones, some missing. The table has approximately 180,000 clones, approximately 86% seen once; the top ten hold 9.8%. Sequences were obtained from peripheral blood. The source of these receptors is a woman older than 75 with acute or convalescent COVID-19.

The chain has TRBV12-3 or TRBV12-4 and TRBJ1-2, with D possibly matching TRBD1 (6 bases). Between the trimmed V and J ends, which lost 5 bases and 4 bases, there was a span of 11 bases. This CDR3 is 13 amino acids long. DNA of the CDR3: TGTGCCAGCAGTCGGACAGCCCTCTATGGCTACACCTTC. Amino acids: CASSRTALYGYTF.

The chain joins TRBV6-5 to TRBJ2-7; TRBD2 aligns across 7 bases. This CDR3 spans 14 amino acids. CDR1 and CDR2 (germline): MNHEY, SVGAGI. V gave up 3 bases and J gave up 0 bases; unmatched junction bases: 2. The CDR3 loop is CASSYQRGSYEQYF. Written as DNA, the CDR3 is TGTGCCAGCAGTTATCAGCGGGGCTCCTACGAGCAGTACTTC.

The chain carries TRBV7-9 and TRBJ1-2; 9 bases align to TRBD1. Losses at the gene ends were 5 bases for V and 1 base for J; bases not matched to a gene: 11. Looked up from germline, CDR1 is SEHNR and CDR2 is FQNEAQ (reference sequence). The CDR3 sequence is 17 residues long. Here the CDR3 DNA reads TGTGCCAGCAGCCCCTCGGGAGGGACAGGGATTAACTATGGCTACACCTTC. Protein: CASSPSGGTGINYGYTF.

The V and J genes are TRBV19 and TRBJ2-2; D is perhaps TRBD2 (6 bases). The ends were cut back, 10 bases at V and 0 bases at J, with 15 bases in the middle. Germline CDR1 is LNHDA and CDR2 is SQIVND (reference sequence). The CDR3 length is 15 residues. In nucleotides, the CDR3 is TGTGCCACTCAATCGGGCGGGACGAACACCGGGGAGCTGTTTTTT. Translated, it gives CATQSGGTNTGELFF.

CDR3 sequence reads: CASSPGQGAQPQHF. The DNA for the CDR3 is TGTGCCAGCAGTCCGGGACAGGGGGCTCAGCCCCAGCATTTT. The J gene is TRBJ1-5, the V gene TRBV27, with 12 bases fitting TRBD1. Germline CDR1 and CDR2: MNHEY and SMNVEV (reference sequence). The junction had 2 bases not matched to a gene; V was cut back by 5 bases and J by 6 bases. The CDR3 has 14 residues.

This clone was seen only once. This chain joins TRBV7-2 and TRBJ2-6; TRBD2 agrees at 11 bases. From germline, CDR1 is SGHTA and CDR2 FQGNSA. This CDR3 has 18 amino acids. J gave up 0 bases and V 5 bases, and 6 bases lay outside the gene matches. CDR3 coding DNA: TGTGCCAGCAGCCGTAGCGGGGGGGCTTTCTCTGGGGCCAACGTCCTGACTTTC. The encoded protein is CASSRSGGAFSGANVLTF.

The chain joins TRBV5-5 to TRBJ1-4, with D possibly TRBD1 on 6 matching bases. The CDR3 extends over 14 amino acids. The V and J ends lost 6 bases and 4 bases respectively, with 13 bases between them. Germline V gene data show CDR1 as SGHKS and CDR2 as YYEKEE (reference sequence). CDR3 protein: CASNRELVNEKLFF. The CDR3 DNA is TGTGCCAGCAACAGGGAGCTCGTTAATGAAAAACTGTTTTTT.

This clone was observed a single time. The chain links TRBV9 to TRBJ2-7; a weak D match, TRBD2 (5 bases). V lost 0 bases, J lost 4 bases, and 8 bases lay in between. The germline gives CDR1 SGDLS, CDR2 YYNGEE. The CDR3 has 13 residues. This chain's CDR3 is CASSVVEGYEQYF. The CDR3 region has the DNA TGTGCCAGCAGCGTAGTAGAGGGATACGAGCAGTACTTC. Combining the CDR3 with reference TRBV9 and TRBJ2-7 gives the whole variable domain DSGVTQTPKHLITATGQRVTLRCSPRSGDLSVYWYQQSLDQGLQFLIQYYNGEERAKGNILERFSAQQFPDLHSELNLSSLELGDSALYFCASSVVEGYEQYFGPGTRLTVT.

This clone appeared a single time. This chain uses TRBV5-5 with TRBJ1-1; 8 nucleotides line up with TRBD1. Germline-derived CDR1 and CDR2 are SGHKS and YYEKEE (reference sequence). The junction had 2 bases not matched to a gene; V was cut back by 0 bases and J by 1 base. The CDR3 consists of 15 residues. The CDR3 here is CASSLDRGSNTEAFF. The CDR3 DNA sequence: TGTGCCAGCAGCTTGGACAGGGGGTCGAACACTGAAGCTTTCTTT.

This chain links TRBV12-3 or TRBV12-4 with TRBJ1-2, with TRBD1 as a possible D gene (5 bases). The CDR3 has 11 amino acids. Trimming removed 8 bases from V and 5 bases from J, with 9 bases in between. CDR3 protein: CASQGRYGYTF. CDR3 in DNA: TGTGCCAGCCAGGGAAGGTATGGCTACACCTTC.

This chain connects TRBV15 to TRBJ1-4; weak D call: TRBD1 (5 bases). Trimming left V 6 bases short and J 8 bases short, with 19 bases between. CDR3 size: 15 residues. Germline lookup yields CDR1 LNHNV and CDR2 YYDKDF (reference sequence). This CDR3 reads CATRTDPGAYEKLFF. CDR3 nucleotide sequence: TGTGCCACCAGGACCGACCCTGGGGCTTACGAAAAACTGTTTTTT.

The chain employs TRBV7-3 and TRBJ2-3; D is possibly TRBD2 (6 bases). Germline V gene sequence: CDR1 SGHTA, CDR2 FQGTGA. The V gene lost 2 bases and the J gene lost 5 bases, with 29 bases spanning the gap. The CDR3 runs to 20 residues. The DNA of the CDR3 is TGTGCCAGCAGCTTAGTTAAGAATAAGGAGCATCTCCCGGGGGTAGATACGCAGTATTTT. Translated: CASSLVKNKEHLPGVDTQYF.

The CDR3 loop reads CASSLSDSAYGYTF. DNA for the CDR3: TGTGCCAGCAGCCTATCCGACAGTGCCTATGGCTACACCTTC. The chain is built from TRBV7-2 and TRBJ1-2; D possibly corresponds to TRBD1 (5 bases). Trimming took 5 bases from V and 4 from J, leaving 14 bases between them. Germline CDR1 SGHTA, CDR2 FQGNSA. The CDR3 sequence is 14 residues long.

Written as DNA, the CDR3 is TGTGCCAGCAGCCCGGGACAGGGGCGCGACACAGATACGCAGTATTTT. Residues: CASSPGQGRDTDTQYF. The chain uses TRBV5-4 and TRBJ2-3; 10 bases are shared with TRBD1. After removal of 4 bases from V and 2 bases from J, the junction contained 7 bases not matched to a gene. Germline CDR1 reads SGHNT; CDR2 reads YYREEE (reference sequence). The CDR3 loop spans 16 amino acids.

V gene TRBV7-8 combines with J gene TRBJ2-7; tentative D call: TRBD2 (5 bases). V was trimmed by 5 bases and J by 9 bases, leaving 17 bases between them. Germline V CDR1 and CDR2: SGHVS, FQNEAQ. This CDR3 comprises 13 residues. The chain's CDR3 is CASSVDGDGVQYF. The CDR3 DNA reads as TGTGCCAGCAGCGTAGACGGTGACGGGGTGCAGTACTTC.

This CDR3 reads CASSTDIRGNTEAFF. The CDR3 bases are TGTGCCAGCAGCACCGACATCAGGGGGAACACTGAAGCTTTCTTT. This chain connects TRBV7-6 to TRBJ1-1, with D possibly being TRBD1 (6 bases). The germline V gene encodes CDR1 SGHVS and CDR2 FNYEAQ. This CDR3 spans 15 amino acids. V lost 5 bases and J lost 1, with 14 bases in between. The complete variable domain, with remaining parts taken from reference TRBV7-6 and TRBJ1-1, reads GAGVSQSPRYKVTKRGQDVALRCDPISGHVSLYWYRQALGQGPEFLTYFNYEAQQDKSGLPNDRFSAERPEGSISTLTIQRTEQRDSAMYRCASSTDIRGNTEAFFGQGTRLTVV.

The V and J genes are TRBV7-9 and TRBJ2-7; no firm D call. CDR3 length equals 11 residues. Trimming shortened V by 5 bases and J by 4 bases, and 6 bases separated the two germline ends. Germline lookup yields CDR1 SEHNR and CDR2 FQNEAQ (reference sequence). CDR3 nucleotide sequence: TGTGCCAGCAGCCCTCAGTACGAGCAGTACTTC. Protein: CASSPQYEQYF.

V gene TRBV5-1 combines with J gene TRBJ1-6; D not certain. The CDR3 is 16 amino acids. The V end lost 0 bases, the J end lost 9 bases, and 16 bases lay between the germline ends. Looked up from germline, CDR1 is SGHRS and CDR2 is YFSETQ. The CDR3 coding sequence is TGCGCCAGCAGCTTGGCCGGGGAGAGGGCCAGTTCACCCCTCCACTTT. Its protein product is CASSLAGERASSPLHF.

The V gene is TRBV6-2 or TRBV6-3, the J gene TRBJ2-7, with D possibly TRBD2 on 6 matching bases. The V gene's germline CDR1 is MNHEY and CDR2 SVGEGT. The CDR3 length is 17 residues. V gave up 0 bases and J gave up 2 bases, with 17 bases separating them. CDR3 loop: CASSYSRVSGLPYEQYF. In nucleotides, the CDR3 is TGTGCCAGCAGTTACTCGAGGGTTAGCGGCCTACCCTACGAGCAGTACTTC.

CDR3 protein: CASSPGRNTYEQYF. The DNA for the CDR3 is TGTGCCAGTAGCCCTGGGAGGAACACCTACGAGCAGTACTTC. This chain links TRBV19 with TRBJ2-7; D might be TRBD2 (6 bases). The CDR3 runs to 14 residues. The germline V gene has CDR1 LNHDA and CDR2 SQIVND (reference sequence). The V and J ends lost 6 bases and 2 bases respectively, with 14 bases between them.

The rearrangement uses TRBV10-3 and TRBJ1-2; 10 nucleotides match TRBD1. With 8 bases clipped from V and 2 bases from J, the junction kept 8 bases outside the gene matches. The CDR3 length is 15 residues. CDR1 is ENHRY, CDR2 SYGVKD, per germline. CDR3 DNA sequence: TGTGCCATCCGACCCGGACAGGGGGGGAACTATGGCTACACCTTC. Encoded protein: CAIRPGQGGNYGYTF.

The CDR3 region has the DNA TGTGCCAGTAGTACCAACGACAGGGTATCCTACGAGCAGTACTTC. It is translated as CASSTNDRVSYEQYF. The chain links TRBV19 to TRBJ2-7; 7 nucleotides agree with TRBD1. The CDR3 is made up of 15 amino acids. Germline V lookup: CDR1 LNHDA, CDR2 SQIVND (reference sequence). After removal of 4 bases from V and 1 base from J, the junction contained 7 bases not matched to a gene.

The genes are TRBV5-1 and TRBJ2-2, with 10 bases that match TRBD2. Germline V CDR1 and CDR2: SGHRS, YFSETQ. The CDR3 sequence is 16 residues long. Trimming at V came to 4 bases and at J to 2 bases, leaving 5 bases not matched to a gene. The CDR3 loop is CASSLRTSGNTGELFF. CDR3 nucleotides: TGCGCCAGCAGCCTCCGGACTAGCGGCAACACCGGGGAGCTGTTTTTT. The whole variable domain, remainder taken from reference TRBV5-1 and TRBJ2-2, is KAGVTQTPRYLIKTRGQQVTLSCSPISGHRSVSWYQQTPGQGLQFLFEYFSETQRNKGNFPGRFSGRQFSNSRSEMNVSTLELGDSALYLCASSLRTSGNTGELFFGEGSRLTVL.

The chain uses TRBV3-1 (or the pseudogene TRBV3-2) and TRBJ1-2; the match to TRBD1 covers 7 bases. From germline, CDR1 is LGHDT and CDR2 YNNKEL (reference sequence). V dropped 2 bases and J dropped 3; count of bases not matched to a gene: 3. The CDR3 is 14 amino acids. This CDR3 is CASSQQGVDYGYTF. The CDR3 DNA is TGTGCCAGCAGCCAACAGGGGGTGGACTATGGCTACACCTTC.

The CDR3 DNA sequence: TGTGCCAGCGGACAGGGGGGAGGAAACACCATATATTTT. It specifies CASGQGGGNTIYF. The gene calls are TRBV9 and TRBJ1-3, with 10 bases lining up with TRBD1. This CDR3 is built from 13 residues. V dropped 7 bases and J dropped 4; count of bases not matched to a gene: 2. Per the germline V gene, CDR1 is SGDLS and CDR2 is YYNGEE.